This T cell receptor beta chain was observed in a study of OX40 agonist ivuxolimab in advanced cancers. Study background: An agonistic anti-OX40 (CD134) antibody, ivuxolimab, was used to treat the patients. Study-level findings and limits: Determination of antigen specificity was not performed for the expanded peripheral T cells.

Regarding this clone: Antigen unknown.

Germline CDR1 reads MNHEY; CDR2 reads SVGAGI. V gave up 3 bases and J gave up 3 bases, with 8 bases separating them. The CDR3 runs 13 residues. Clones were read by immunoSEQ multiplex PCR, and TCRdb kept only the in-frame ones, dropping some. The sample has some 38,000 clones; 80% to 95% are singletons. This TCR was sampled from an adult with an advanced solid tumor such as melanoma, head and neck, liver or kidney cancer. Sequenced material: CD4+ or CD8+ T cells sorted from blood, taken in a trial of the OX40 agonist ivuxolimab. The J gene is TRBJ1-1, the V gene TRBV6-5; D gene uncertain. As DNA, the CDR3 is TGTGCCAGCAGTTATGCGGGTTACACTGAAGCTTTCTTT. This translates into CASSYAGYTEAFF.